The clone carrying this TCR beta chain was detected only once. Its antigen is undetermined. This entry is derived from a study of post-analysis software for immune sequencing data. CDR1 and CDR2 (germline): LGHNA, YSLEER. The CDR3 runs to 18 residues. Losses at the gene ends were 0 bases for V and 6 bases for J; bases not matched to a gene: 15. Study-level results: In patients, five or six TRBV segments were more frequent than in controls, with TRBV5-6, TRBV5-1 and TRBV20-1 among them. The study found significantly lower normalized Chao1 diversity in multiple sclerosis patients than in controls.

Sequencing libraries made from TCR beta cDNA carried unique molecular identifiers. Using its own MiXCR run on the PCR reads, TCRdb lists one record per CDR3 protein. The data contain around 440,000 distinct CDR3 sequences, approximately 46% of them singletons. The source of this sequence is a girl between 5 and 17 years old with multiple sclerosis. Sequenced sample: blood. The rearrangement links TRBV4-3 to TRBJ2-3; 7 nucleotides match TRBD1. The CDR3 DNA is TGCGCCAGCAGCCAAGAACCCCCTACAGGGGCGTATGCGGATACGCAGTATTTT. Its translation: CASSQEPPTGAYADTQYF.